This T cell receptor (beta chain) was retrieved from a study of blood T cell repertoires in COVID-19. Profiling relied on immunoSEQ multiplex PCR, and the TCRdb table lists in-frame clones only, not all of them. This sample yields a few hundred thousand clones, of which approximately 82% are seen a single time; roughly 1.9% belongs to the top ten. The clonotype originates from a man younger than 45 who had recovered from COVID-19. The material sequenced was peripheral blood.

The CDR3 DNA sequence: TGCGCCAGCAGCCTCACGACGGAGGAGGGTCAGCCCCAGCATTTT. Translating gives CASSLTTEEGQPQHF. The chain employs TRBV5-1 and TRBJ1-5; D unclear. The CDR3 consists of 15 residues. V lost 4 bases, J lost 6 bases, and 17 bases lay in between. Germline loops: CDR1 SGHRS, CDR2 YFSETQ. The whole variable domain, remainder taken from reference TRBV5-1 and TRBJ1-5, is KAGVTQTPRYLIKTRGQQVTLSCSPISGHRSVSWYQQTPGQGLQFLFEYFSETQRNKGNFPGRFSGRQFSNSRSEMNVSTLELGDSALYLCASSLTTEEGQPQHFGDGTRLSIL.